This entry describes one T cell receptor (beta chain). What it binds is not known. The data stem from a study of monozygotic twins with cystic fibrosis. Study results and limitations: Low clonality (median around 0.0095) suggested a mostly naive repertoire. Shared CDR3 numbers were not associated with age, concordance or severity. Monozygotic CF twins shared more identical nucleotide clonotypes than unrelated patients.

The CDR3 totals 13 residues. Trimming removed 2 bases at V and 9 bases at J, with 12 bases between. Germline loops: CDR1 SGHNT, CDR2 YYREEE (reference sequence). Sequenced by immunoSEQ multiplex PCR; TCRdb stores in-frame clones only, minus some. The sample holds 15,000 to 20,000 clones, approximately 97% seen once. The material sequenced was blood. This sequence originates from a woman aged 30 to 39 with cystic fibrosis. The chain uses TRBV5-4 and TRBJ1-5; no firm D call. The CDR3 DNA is TGTGCCAGCAGCTTTGGGAAGGACGGGCCCCAGCATTTT. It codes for CASSFGKDGPQHF.